The 28 T cell receptor beta chains below all came from one sample that was sequenced in a study of shared T cell receptors in the human thymus. Clones were sequenced by immunoSEQ multiplex PCR, and TCRdb holds only the in-frame ones, with some missing. The repertoire has hundreds of thousands of clones, around nine tenths of them found once; the top ten carry around 0.0099%. The data also belong to a second study, concerning human thymus T cells.

Sequences were obtained from thymocytes. The source is a boy less than two years old with a congenital heart defect.

The V and J genes are TRBV9 and TRBJ1-2; unclear D gene. CDR3 length: 12 residues. CDR1 and CDR2 (germline): SGDLS, YYNGEE. Trimming pared 2 bases from V and 2 bases from J, leaving 4 bases between. The CDR3 DNA reads as TGTGCCAGCAGCGTGTTAAACTATGGCTACACCTTC. Translation gives CASSVLNYGYTF.

The chain employs TRBV4-2 and TRBJ2-3; the D gene is possibly TRBD2 (5 bases). V was trimmed by 0 bases and J by 6 bases, leaving 10 bases between them. CDR3 length: 14 residues. The germline CDR1 and CDR2 sequences are LGHNA and YNFKEQ. The CDR3 loop is CASSQDPGKDTQYF. In nucleotides, the CDR3 is TGTGCCAGCAGCCAAGATCCGGGAAAGGATACGCAGTATTTT.

The DNA of the CDR3 is TGTGCCAGTGATTCTGGTGCGACTGAAGCTTTCTTT. The encoded protein is CASDSGATEAFF. This chain connects TRBV19 to TRBJ1-1; D not resolved. The CDR3 has 12 amino acids. V was trimmed by 8 bases and J by 5 bases, leaving 12 bases between them. The germline V gene encodes CDR1 LNHDA and CDR2 SQIVND (reference sequence).

This clone was observed a single time. This rearrangement joins TRBV7-2 to TRBJ2-1; 8 nucleotides line up with TRBD2. The CDR3 consists of 16 residues. The V segment lost 1 base and the J segment 6 bases; nucleotides outside the gene matches: 8. Germline CDR1 is SGHTA and CDR2 is FQGNSA. CDR3 in amino acids: CASSLVFREGPNEQFF. In DNA form, the CDR3 reads TGTGCCAGCAGCTTAGTGTTCCGGGAGGGCCCCAATGAGCAGTTCTTC.

The CDR3 DNA reads TGTGCCAGCAGCCCTGTCCGGACAGACAATGAAAAACTGTTTTTT. Translated, it gives CASSPVRTDNEKLFF. The chain has TRBV4-2 and TRBJ1-4, with D tentatively TRBD1 (6 bases). The CDR3 runs to 15 residues. Germline V gene sequence: CDR1 LGHNA, CDR2 YNFKEQ. Trimming shortened V by 4 bases and J by 5 bases, and 14 bases separated the two germline ends.

The chain recombines TRBV14 with TRBJ1-1, with D possibly TRBD1 on 6 matching bases. Trimming pared 1 base from V and 5 bases from J, leaving 14 bases between. This CDR3 has 15 residues. Germline values: CDR1 SGHDN, CDR2 FVKESK. The CDR3 DNA reads TGTGCCAGCAGCCAAGCGGGGGAGGGGGGTACTGAAGCTTTCTTT. This gives the protein CASSQAGEGGTEAFF.

The V gene is TRBV28, the J gene TRBJ1-5; TRBD1 is a possible D gene (6 bases). The CDR3 is made up of 15 amino acids. Trimming removed 6 bases at V and 1 base at J, with 13 bases between. Germline V gives CDR1 MDHEN, CDR2 SYDVKM. CDR3 amino acids: CASSLQGASNQPQHF. The CDR3 region has the DNA TGTGCCAGCAGCCTACAGGGCGCCAGCAATCAGCCCCAGCATTTT.

The J gene is TRBJ2-7, the V gene TRBV28, with a possible D match to TRBD2 (5 bases). Germline loops: CDR1 MDHEN, CDR2 SYDVKM. The CDR3 is 10 amino acids. V was cut by 10 bases and J by 7 bases, with 11 bases left in between. Here the CDR3 DNA reads TGTGCCAACAAATCGGGGGAGCAGTACTTC. It yields the protein CANKSGEQYF.

This sequence joins TRBV10-3 and TRBJ2-7; D gene uncertain. The CDR3 is 13 amino acids. The V end was cut by 4 bases, the J end by 5 bases, with 12 bases between. CDR1 is ENHRY and CDR2 is SYGVKD in the germline V gene. The CDR3 reads CAISGPPSDEQYF. The CDR3 coding sequence is TGTGCCATCAGTGGTCCCCCTTCGGACGAGCAGTACTTC.

The chain uses TRBV7-2 and TRBJ2-7, with 7 nucleotides matching TRBD2. Germline trimming cut 4 bases from V and 3 bases from J; bases unmatched to any gene: 12. Germline V CDR1 and CDR2: SGHTA, FQGNSA. The CDR3 covers 16 residues. This CDR3 is CASSCPGGTPRYEQYF. CDR3 coding DNA: TGTGCCAGCAGCTGCCCCGGGGGGACTCCCCGCTACGAGCAGTACTTC.

V and J are TRBV5-6 and TRBJ2-1; 13 nucleotides agree with TRBD2. In germline, CDR1 is SGHDT, CDR2 YYEEEE. The length of the CDR3 is 15 residues. The junction had 7 bases not matched to a gene; V was cut back by 3 bases and J by 10 bases. The CDR3 protein is CASSYGTSGIVEQFF. CDR3 nucleotides: TGTGCCAGCAGCTACGGGACTAGCGGGATCGTCGAGCAGTTCTTC.

This chain connects TRBV7-2 to TRBJ2-5, with TRBD1 matching over 8 bases. Trimming removed 0 bases from V and 3 bases from J; junction bases left unmatched: 9. CDR3 length equals 17 residues. The germline CDR1 and CDR2 sequences are SGHTA and FQGNSA. As DNA, the CDR3 is TGTGCCAGCAGCTTAGCCCAGGGGGCGAAGAGAAAAGAGACCCAGTACTTC. It encodes CASSLAQGAKRKETQYF.

The V call is TRBV9, the J call TRBJ2-1; 12 positions agree with TRBD2. The CDR3 totals 15 residues. The V and J ends lost 4 bases and 6 bases, in that order; junction bases with no gene match: 5. Germline values: CDR1 SGDLS, CDR2 YYNGEE. CDR3 loop: CASSYPSGRGNEQFF. The DNA of the CDR3 is TGTGCCAGCAGCTACCCTAGCGGGAGGGGCAATGAGCAGTTCTTC. The full variable domain, its missing parts supplied by reference TRBV9 and TRBJ2-1, is DSGVTQTPKHLITATGQRVTLRCSPRSGDLSVYWYQQSLDQGLQFLIQYYNGEERAKGNILERFSAQQFPDLHSELNLSSLELGDSALYFCASSYPSGRGNEQFFGPGTRLTVL.

The chain carries TRBV30 and TRBJ2-1, with a possible D match to TRBD2 (6 bases). Germline V lookup: CDR1 GTSNPN, CDR2 SVGIG (reference sequence). V lost 1 base to trimming and J lost 7 bases, with 14 bases between them. This CDR3 comprises 14 residues. CDR3 coding DNA: TGTGCCTGGAGTGCGGAGGGCTTGTGGAATGAGCAGTTCTTC. This translates into CAWSAEGLWNEQFF.

V is TRBV2 and J is TRBJ2-7, with a tentative D call TRBD2 (5 bases). With 2 bases removed from V and 0 bases from J, the gap between germline ends came to 17 bases. This CDR3 has 17 residues. Germline CDR1 is SNHLY and CDR2 is FYNNEI. In DNA form, the CDR3 reads TGTGCCAGCAGTGAACCCTCGCGAGGGCACAACTCCTACGAGCAGTACTTC. Amino acids: CASSEPSRGHNSYEQYF.

The CDR3 DNA reads TGTGCCAGCAGCTTAGAGGTATGGCCTCATGCGGGGGATGAGCAGTTCTTC. It specifies CASSLEVWPHAGDEQFF. The chain employs TRBV11-3 and TRBJ2-1; 7 bases match TRBD2. The V and J ends lost 0 bases and 8 bases, in that order; junction bases with no gene match: 13. There are 17 residues in the CDR3. CDR1 is SGHNT and CDR2 is YENEEA in the germline V gene.

The chain uses TRBV25-1 and TRBJ2-7; 7 bases agree with TRBD1. V trimming: 4 bases; J trimming: 6 bases; junction bases outside the gene matches: 12. Germline CDR1 reads MGHDK; CDR2 reads SYGVNS. The CDR3 loop spans 15 amino acids. The CDR3 loop reads CASSALTGKRLEQYF. Written as DNA, the CDR3 is TGTGCCAGCAGTGCCCTGACAGGGAAGAGGCTCGAGCAGTACTTC.

V gene TRBV7-9 combines with J gene TRBJ2-3; no clear D. V dropped 5 bases and J dropped 0 bases, with 3 bases sitting between them. The CDR3 extends over 12 amino acids. Germline V gives CDR1 SEHNR, CDR2 FQNEAQ (reference sequence). CDR3 DNA sequence: TGTGCCAGCAGCAGCAGCACAGATACGCAGTATTTT. It encodes CASSSSTDTQYF.

The chain uses TRBV18 and TRBJ2-1; 8 nucleotides agree with TRBD2. The CDR3 length is 17 residues. CDR1 KGHSH and CDR2 LQKENI come from the germline V gene. The ends lost 4 bases at V and 6 bases at J; junction bases unmatched: 14. CDR3 sequence: CASSLSSAGVGTNEQFF. CDR3 in DNA: TGTGCCAGCTCACTAAGCTCAGCGGGAGTAGGAACCAATGAGCAGTTCTTC.

The chain joins TRBV28 to TRBJ2-7; 12 bases map to TRBD2. The CDR3 runs 17 residues. Trimming took 3 bases from V and 3 from J; bases not matched to a gene: 9. CDR1 and CDR2 from the germline V gene are MDHEN and SYDVKM. CDR3 DNA: TGTGCCAGCAGTTTCGAAGGACTAGCGGGGCCCGGCTACGAGCAGTACTTC. Translating gives CASSFEGLAGPGYEQYF. The full variable domain, in which reference TRBV28 and TRBJ2-7 provide the parts outside the CDR3, is DVKVTQSSRYLVKRTGEKVFLECVQDMDHENMFWYRQDPGLGLRLIYFSYDVKMKEKGDIPEGYSVSREKKERFSLILESASTNQTSMYLCASSFEGLAGPGYEQYFGPGTRLTVT.

The gene calls are TRBV27 and TRBJ2-1; 8 bases agree with TRBD2. Germline V gene sequence: CDR1 MNHEY, CDR2 SMNVEV (reference sequence). The CDR3 is 14 residues long. J lost 4 bases, V lost 5 bases, and 4 bases had no gene match. Written as DNA, the CDR3 is TGTGCCAGCAGTCTGCGGGAGGTGTACAATGAGCAGTTCTTC. Protein: CASSLREVYNEQFF.

V and J are TRBV15 and TRBJ1-1; a weak D match, TRBD1 (6 bases). Germline V gives CDR1 LNHNV, CDR2 YYDKDF (reference sequence). The ends were cut back, 5 bases at V and 1 base at J, with 14 bases in the middle. The CDR3 runs to 15 residues. CDR3 nucleotide sequence: TGTGCCACCAGCGTTCGAGGACAGCAGAACACTGAAGCTTTCTTT. The encoded protein is CATSVRGQQNTEAFF.

The chain links TRBV10-3 to TRBJ2-1; D is perhaps TRBD2 (6 bases). This CDR3 is 14 amino acids long. In germline, CDR1 is ENHRY, CDR2 SYGVKD. V lost 6 bases and J 13 bases, leaving 22 bases between the germline ends. CDR3 bases: TGTGCCATCAGATCCGGGGCATCAGGAGGGAGTCAGTTCTTC. It yields the protein CAIRSGASGGSQFF.

The chain recombines TRBV19 with TRBJ2-7; 10 bases are shared with TRBD2. The CDR3 sequence is 15 residues long. V dropped 11 bases and J dropped 1; count of bases not matched to a gene: 11. Germline CDR1 reads LNHDA; CDR2 reads SQIVND (reference sequence). The CDR3 region is CAFPRAAGGSYEQYF. CDR3 in DNA: TGTGCCTTCCCCCGCGCAGCGGGAGGGTCCTACGAGCAGTACTTC.

The rearrangement uses TRBV20-1 and TRBJ1-2; D ambiguous. V was trimmed by 5 bases and J by 5 bases, leaving 9 bases between them. Germline CDR1 and CDR2: DFQATT and SNEGSKA (reference sequence). CDR3 length: 11 amino acids. The CDR3 DNA sequence: TGCAGTGCTGGGTGGAGATATGGCTACACCTTC. Its translation is CSAGWRYGYTF.

This chain links TRBV5-1 with TRBJ2-7; no clear D. Germline V gene lookup returns CDR1 SGHRS and CDR2 YFSETQ. V dropped 0 bases and J dropped 4 bases, with 23 bases sitting between them. The CDR3 has 18 amino acids. The CDR3 loop reads CASSLVGSPSLLYYEQYF. The CDR3 DNA reads as TGCGCCAGCAGCTTGGTTGGTAGCCCGAGTCTCCTTTATTACGAGCAGTACTTC. Full variable domain (remainder filled in from reference TRBV5-1 and TRBJ2-7): KAGVTQTPRYLIKTRGQQVTLSCSPISGHRSVSWYQQTPGQGLQFLFEYFSETQRNKGNFPGRFSGRQFSNSRSEMNVSTLELGDSALYLCASSLVGSPSLLYYEQYFGPGTRLTVT.

The chain has TRBV6-1 and TRBJ2-2; the match to TRBD1 covers 8 bases. Germline CDR1 MNHNS, CDR2 SASEGT. V was clipped by 7 bases and J by 2 bases; unmatched bases: 6. The CDR3 spans 15 residues. The CDR3 sequence is CASTSGGRNTGELFF. For the CDR3, the DNA is TGTGCCAGCACATCAGGGGGCAGAAACACCGGGGAGCTGTTTTTT.

This clone has a single count. The V gene is TRBV13, the J gene TRBJ2-7, with D maybe TRBD2 (5 bases). The germline V gene encodes CDR1 PRHDT and CDR2 FYEKMQ (reference sequence). The CDR3 totals 13 residues. The V end lost 2 bases, the J end lost 3 bases, and 8 bases lay between the germline ends. DNA of the CDR3: TGTGCCAGCAGCTTACGGGGTGGCTACGAGCAGTACTTC. Protein product: CASSLRGGYEQYF.